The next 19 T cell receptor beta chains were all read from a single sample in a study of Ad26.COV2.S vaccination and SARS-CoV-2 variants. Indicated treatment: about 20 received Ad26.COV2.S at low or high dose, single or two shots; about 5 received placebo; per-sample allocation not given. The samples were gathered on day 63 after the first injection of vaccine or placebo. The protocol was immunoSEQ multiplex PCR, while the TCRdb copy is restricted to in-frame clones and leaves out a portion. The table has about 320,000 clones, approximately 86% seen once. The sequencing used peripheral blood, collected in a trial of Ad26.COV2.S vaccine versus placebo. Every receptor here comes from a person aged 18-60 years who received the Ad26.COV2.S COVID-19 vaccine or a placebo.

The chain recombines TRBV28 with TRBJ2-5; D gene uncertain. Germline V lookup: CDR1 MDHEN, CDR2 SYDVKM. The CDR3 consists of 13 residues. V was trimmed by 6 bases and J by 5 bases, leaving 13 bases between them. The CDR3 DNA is TGTGCCAGCAGCTCCTTTCACGAGGAGACCCAGTACTTC. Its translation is CASSSFHEETQYF.

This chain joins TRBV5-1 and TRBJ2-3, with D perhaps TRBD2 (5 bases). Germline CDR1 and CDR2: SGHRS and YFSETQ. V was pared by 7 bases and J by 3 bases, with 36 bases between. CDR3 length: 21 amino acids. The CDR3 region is CASYNGPPGSRGPTLTDTQYF. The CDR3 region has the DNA TGCGCCAGCTACAACGGACCCCCGGGAAGCCGAGGCCCCACACTGACAGATACGCAGTATTTT.

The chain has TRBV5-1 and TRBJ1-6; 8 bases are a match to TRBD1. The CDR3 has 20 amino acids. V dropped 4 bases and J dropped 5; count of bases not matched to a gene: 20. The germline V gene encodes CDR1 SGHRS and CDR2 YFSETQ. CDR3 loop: CASSPEVWTGRFGDNSPLHF. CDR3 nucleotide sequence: TGCGCCAGCAGCCCCGAGGTTTGGACAGGGAGGTTTGGGGATAATTCACCCCTCCACTTT.

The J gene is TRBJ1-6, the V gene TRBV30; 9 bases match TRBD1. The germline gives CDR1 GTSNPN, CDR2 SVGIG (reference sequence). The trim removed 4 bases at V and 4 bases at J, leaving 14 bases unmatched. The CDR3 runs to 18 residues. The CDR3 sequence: CAWTGFSGQGSYNSPLHF. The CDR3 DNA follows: TGTGCCTGGACAGGGTTCTCTGGACAGGGGTCTTATAATTCACCCCTCCACTTT.

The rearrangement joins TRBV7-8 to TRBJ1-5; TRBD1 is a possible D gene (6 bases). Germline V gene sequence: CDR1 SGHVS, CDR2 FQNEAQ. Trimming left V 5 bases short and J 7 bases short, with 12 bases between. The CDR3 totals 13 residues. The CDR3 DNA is TGTGCCAGCAGCCCAACGGGGGCCCAGCCCCAGCATTTT. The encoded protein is CASSPTGAQPQHF.

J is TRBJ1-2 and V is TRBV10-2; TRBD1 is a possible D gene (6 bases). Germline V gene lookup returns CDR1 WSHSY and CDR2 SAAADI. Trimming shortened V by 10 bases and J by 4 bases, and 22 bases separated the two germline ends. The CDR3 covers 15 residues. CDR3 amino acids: CATHPSGQELYGYTF. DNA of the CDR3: TGCGCCACCCACCCCTCGGGACAAGAACTCTATGGCTACACCTTC.

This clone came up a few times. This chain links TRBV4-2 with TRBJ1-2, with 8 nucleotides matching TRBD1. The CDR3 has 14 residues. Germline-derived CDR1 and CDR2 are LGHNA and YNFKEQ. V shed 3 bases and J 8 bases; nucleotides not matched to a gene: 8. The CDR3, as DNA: TGTGCCAGCAGCCAGCAGGGGGCCCTAATCGGCTACACCTTC. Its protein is CASSQQGALIGYTF.

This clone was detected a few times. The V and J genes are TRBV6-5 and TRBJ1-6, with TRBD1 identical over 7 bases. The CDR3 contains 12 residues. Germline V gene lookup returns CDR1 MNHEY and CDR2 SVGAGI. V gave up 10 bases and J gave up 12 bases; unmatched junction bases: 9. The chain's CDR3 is CATRQGVIPLHF. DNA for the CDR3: TGTGCCACCAGACAGGGTGTCATACCCCTCCACTTT.

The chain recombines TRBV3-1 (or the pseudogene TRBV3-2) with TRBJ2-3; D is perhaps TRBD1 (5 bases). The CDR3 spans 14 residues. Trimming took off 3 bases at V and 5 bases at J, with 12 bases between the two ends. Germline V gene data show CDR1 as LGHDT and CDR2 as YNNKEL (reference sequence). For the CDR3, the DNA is TGTGCCAGCAGCCATTCCTCCGGACAAGATACGCAGTATTTT. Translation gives CASSHSSGQDTQYF.

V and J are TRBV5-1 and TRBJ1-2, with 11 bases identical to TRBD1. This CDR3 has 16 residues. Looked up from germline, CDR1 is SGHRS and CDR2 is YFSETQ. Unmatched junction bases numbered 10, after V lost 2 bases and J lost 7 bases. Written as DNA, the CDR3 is TGCGCCAGCAGCTTCAGCCCGGGACAGGGGGGGAGTGGCTACACCTTC. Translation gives CASSFSPGQGGSGYTF. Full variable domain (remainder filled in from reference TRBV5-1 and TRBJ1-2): KAGVTQTPRYLIKTRGQQVTLSCSPISGHRSVSWYQQTPGQGLQFLFEYFSETQRNKGNFPGRFSGRQFSNSRSEMNVSTLELGDSALYLCASSFSPGQGGSGYTFGSGTRLTVV.

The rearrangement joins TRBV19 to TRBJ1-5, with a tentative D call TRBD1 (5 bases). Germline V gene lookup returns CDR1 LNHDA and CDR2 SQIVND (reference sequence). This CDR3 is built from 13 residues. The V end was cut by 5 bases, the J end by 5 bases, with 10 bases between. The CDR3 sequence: CASSGALYQPQHF. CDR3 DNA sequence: TGTGCCAGTAGTGGGGCCCTTTATCAGCCCCAGCATTTT.

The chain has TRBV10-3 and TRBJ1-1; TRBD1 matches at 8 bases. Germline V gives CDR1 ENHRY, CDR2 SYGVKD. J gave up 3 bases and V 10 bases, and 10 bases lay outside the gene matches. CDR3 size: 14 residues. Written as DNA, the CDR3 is TGTGCCACCCAGGCCGACAGGGGATACACTGAAGCTTTCTTT. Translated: CATQADRGYTEAFF.

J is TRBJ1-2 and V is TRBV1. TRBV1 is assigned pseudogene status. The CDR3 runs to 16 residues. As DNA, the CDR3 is TGCACCAGCAGCCAAGGCGACCGGGACGGAGACTATGGCTACACCTTC. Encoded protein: CTSSQGDRDGDYGYTF.

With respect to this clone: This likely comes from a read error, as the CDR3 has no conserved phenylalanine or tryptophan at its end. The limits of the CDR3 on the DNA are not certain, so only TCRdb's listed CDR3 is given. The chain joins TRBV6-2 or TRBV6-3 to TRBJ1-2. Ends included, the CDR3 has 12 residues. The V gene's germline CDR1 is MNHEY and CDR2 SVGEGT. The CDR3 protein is CASSTERKPKWV.

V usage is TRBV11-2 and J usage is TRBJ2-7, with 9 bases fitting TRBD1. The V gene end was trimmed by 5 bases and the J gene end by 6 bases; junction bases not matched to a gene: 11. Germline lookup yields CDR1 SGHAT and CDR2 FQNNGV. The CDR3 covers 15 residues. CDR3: CASSRTGGWSSEQYF. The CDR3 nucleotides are TGTGCCAGCAGCCGAACAGGGGGCTGGTCAAGCGAGCAGTACTTC. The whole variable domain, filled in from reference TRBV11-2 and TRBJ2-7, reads EAGVAQSPRYKIIEKRQSVAFWCNPISGHATLYWYQQILGQGPKLLIQFQNNGVVDDSQLPKDRFSAERLKGVDSTLKIQPAKLEDSAVYLCASSRTGGWSSEQYFGPGTRLTVT.

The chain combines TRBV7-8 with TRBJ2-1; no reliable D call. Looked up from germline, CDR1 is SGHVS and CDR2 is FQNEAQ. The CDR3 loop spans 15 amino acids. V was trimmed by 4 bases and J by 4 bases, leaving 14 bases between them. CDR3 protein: CASSSSRTLYNEQFF. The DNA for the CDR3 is TGTGCCAGCAGCTCCTCAAGGACCTTGTACAATGAGCAGTTCTTC.

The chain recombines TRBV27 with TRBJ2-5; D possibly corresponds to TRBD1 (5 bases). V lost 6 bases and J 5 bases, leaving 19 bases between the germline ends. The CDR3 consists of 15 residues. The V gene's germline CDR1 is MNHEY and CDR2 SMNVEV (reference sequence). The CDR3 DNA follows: TGTGCCAGCAGCCCAGACCTTCAGGGCGGCGAGACCCAGTACTTC. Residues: CASSPDLQGGETQYF.

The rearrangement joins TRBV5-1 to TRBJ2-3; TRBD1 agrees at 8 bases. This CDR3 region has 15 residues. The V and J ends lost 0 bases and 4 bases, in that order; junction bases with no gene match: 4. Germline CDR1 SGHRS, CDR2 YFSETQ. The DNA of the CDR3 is TGCGCCAGCAGCTTGGGGGCAGGGGGCGCAGATACGCAGTATTTT. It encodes CASSLGAGGADTQYF.

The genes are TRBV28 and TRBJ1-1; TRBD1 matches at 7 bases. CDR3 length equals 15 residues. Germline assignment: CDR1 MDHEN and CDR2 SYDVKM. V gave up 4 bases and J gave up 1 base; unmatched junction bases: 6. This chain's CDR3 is CASSSPGTENTEAFF. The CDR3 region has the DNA TGTGCCAGCAGTTCCCCTGGGACAGAGAACACTGAAGCTTTCTTT.